This TCR beta chain came from a study of siplizumab effects on memory and regulatory T cells. Some clones are missing from TCRdb's copy, which holds only in-frame ones; the method was immunoSEQ multiplex PCR. The profile covers about 91,000 clones, with roughly 96% appearing a single time and 0.025% to 0.035% taken by the ten largest. Germline CDR1 and CDR2: SGDLS and YYNGEE. This CDR3 is built from 15 residues. V lost 2 bases, J lost 8 bases, and 17 bases lay in between. The sample taken for sequencing was naive CD4+ T cells sorted from blood. The sequence came from a human donor in good health. The rearrangement links TRBV9 to TRBJ2-1; D might be TRBD1 or TRBD2, each matching 5 bases. The CDR3 is CASSVLGIRGDEQFF. CDR3 in DNA: TGTGCCAGCAGCGTTCTGGGGATTAGAGGGGATGAGCAGTTCTTC.